The T cell receptor beta chain described here comes from a study of cytomegalovirus exposure and HLA in healthy donors. This CDR3 comprises 12 residues. Germline CDR1 is GTSNPN and CDR2 is SVGIG (reference sequence). V lost 0 bases, J lost 4 bases, and 6 bases lay in between. 13 Jbeta primers and 60 Vbeta primers were used for the PCR. Using immunoSEQ multiplex PCR, the repertoire was profiled, and TCRdb retains in-frame clones only, with some absent. The sample data list around 30,000 clones. V usage is TRBV30 and J usage is TRBJ1-2, with D unresolved. Sequenced material: PBMCs. The sequence was collected from a man aged 25 to 40 in good health and CMV-seronegative. The CDR3 region has the DNA TGTGCCTGGAGTGTATCTCCCTATGGCTACACCTTC. Translated: CAWSVSPYGYTF.